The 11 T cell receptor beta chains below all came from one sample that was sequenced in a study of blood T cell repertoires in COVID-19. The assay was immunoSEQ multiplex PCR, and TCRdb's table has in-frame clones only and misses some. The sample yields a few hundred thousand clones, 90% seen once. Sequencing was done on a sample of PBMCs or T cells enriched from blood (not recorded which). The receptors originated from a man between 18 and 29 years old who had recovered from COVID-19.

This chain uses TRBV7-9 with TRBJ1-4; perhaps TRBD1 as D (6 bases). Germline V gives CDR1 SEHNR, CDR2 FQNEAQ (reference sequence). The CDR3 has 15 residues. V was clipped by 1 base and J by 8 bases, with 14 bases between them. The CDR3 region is CASSLVDSWREKLFF. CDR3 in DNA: TGTGCCAGCAGCTTAGTGGACAGCTGGAGAGAAAAACTGTTTTTT.

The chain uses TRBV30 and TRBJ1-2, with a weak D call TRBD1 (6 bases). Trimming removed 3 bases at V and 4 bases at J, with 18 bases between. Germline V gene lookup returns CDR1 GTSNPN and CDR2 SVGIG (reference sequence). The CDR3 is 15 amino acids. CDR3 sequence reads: CAWRRQASAIYGYTF. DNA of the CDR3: TGTGCCTGGAGGAGACAGGCCTCAGCTATCTATGGCTACACCTTC.

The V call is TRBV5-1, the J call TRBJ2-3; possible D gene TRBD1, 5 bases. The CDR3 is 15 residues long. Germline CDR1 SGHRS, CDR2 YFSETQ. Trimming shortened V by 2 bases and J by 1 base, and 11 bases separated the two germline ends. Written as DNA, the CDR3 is TGCGCCAGCAGCTTAGGGGTTACGGGCACAGATACGCAGTATTTT. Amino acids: CASSLGVTGTDTQYF.

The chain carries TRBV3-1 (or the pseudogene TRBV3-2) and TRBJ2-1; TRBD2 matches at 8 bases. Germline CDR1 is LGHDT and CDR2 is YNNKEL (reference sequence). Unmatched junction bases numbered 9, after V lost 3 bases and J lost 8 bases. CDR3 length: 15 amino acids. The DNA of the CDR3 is TGTGCCAGCAGCCAGGGACTAGGGGGGATCGATGAGCAGTTCTTC. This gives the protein CASSQGLGGIDEQFF.

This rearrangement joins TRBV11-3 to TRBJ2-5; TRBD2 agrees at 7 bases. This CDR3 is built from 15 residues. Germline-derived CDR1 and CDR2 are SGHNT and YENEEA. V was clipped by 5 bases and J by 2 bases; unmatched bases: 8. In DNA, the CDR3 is TGTGCCAGCAGCCGAGGCGGGGGTCGGCAAGAGACCCAGTACTTC. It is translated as CASSRGGGRQETQYF.

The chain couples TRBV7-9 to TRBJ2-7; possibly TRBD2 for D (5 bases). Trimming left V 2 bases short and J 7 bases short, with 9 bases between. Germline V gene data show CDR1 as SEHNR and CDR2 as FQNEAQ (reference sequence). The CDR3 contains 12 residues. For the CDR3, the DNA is TGTGCCAGCAGCTTAAGCCCGGGAGAGCAGTACTTC. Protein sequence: CASSLSPGEQYF.

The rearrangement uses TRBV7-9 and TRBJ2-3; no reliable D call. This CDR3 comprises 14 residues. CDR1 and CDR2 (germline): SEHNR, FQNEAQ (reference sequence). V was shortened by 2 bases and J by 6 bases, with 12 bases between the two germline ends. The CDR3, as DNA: TGTGCCAGCAGCTTATCGGAGAGGATTGATACGCAGTATTTT. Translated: CASSLSERIDTQYF. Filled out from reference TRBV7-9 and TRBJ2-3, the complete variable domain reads DTGVSQNPRHKITKRGQNVTFRCDPISEHNRLYWYRQTLGQGPEFLTYFQNEAQLEKSRLLSDRFSAERPKGSFSTLEIQRTEQGDSAMYLCASSLSERIDTQYFGPGTRLTVL.

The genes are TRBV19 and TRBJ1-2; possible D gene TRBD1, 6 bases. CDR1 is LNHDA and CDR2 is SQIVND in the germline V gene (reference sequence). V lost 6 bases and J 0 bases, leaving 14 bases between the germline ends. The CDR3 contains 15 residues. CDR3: CASSRGAPSNYGYTF. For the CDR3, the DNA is TGTGCCAGTAGCCGGGGGGCACCATCTAACTATGGCTACACCTTC.

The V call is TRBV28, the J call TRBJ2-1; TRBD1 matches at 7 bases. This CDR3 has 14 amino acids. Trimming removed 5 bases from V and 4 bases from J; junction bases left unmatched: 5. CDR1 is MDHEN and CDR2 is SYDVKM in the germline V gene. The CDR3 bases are TGTGCCAGCAGTAGGAGACAGGGATACAATGAGCAGTTCTTC. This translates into CASSRRQGYNEQFF.

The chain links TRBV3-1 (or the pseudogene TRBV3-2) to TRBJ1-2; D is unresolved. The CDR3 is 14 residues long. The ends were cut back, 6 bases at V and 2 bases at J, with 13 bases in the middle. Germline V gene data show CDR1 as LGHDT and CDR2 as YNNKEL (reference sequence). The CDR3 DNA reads TGTGCCAGCAGTCACCGAGGCGGGAACTATGGCTACACCTTC. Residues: CASSHRGGNYGYTF.

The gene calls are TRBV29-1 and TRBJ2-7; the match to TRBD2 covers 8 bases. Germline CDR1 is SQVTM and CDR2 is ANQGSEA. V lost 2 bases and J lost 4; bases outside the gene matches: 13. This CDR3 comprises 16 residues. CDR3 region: CSVEIQKAGVQYEQYF. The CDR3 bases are TGCAGCGTTGAAATCCAGAAAGCGGGAGTACAGTACGAGCAGTACTTC.